These 24 T cell receptor beta chains share one sample of origin, sequenced in a study of blood T cells in healthy people across ages. A J-beta primer mix and a sample-barcoded 5' primer were used in a second PCR of about 7 to 12 cycles. TCRdb recomputed calls from the 5' RACE reads with MiXCR, one row per CDR3 protein. The data show hundreds of thousands of distinct CDR3 sequences, around 30% seen once. The sequenced material came from blood. These receptors originate from a woman at least 80 years old in good health.

The chain links TRBV6-2 or TRBV6-3 to TRBJ2-1, with TRBD2 matching 7 bases. CDR3 length: 19 residues. Trimming removed 2 bases from V and 4 bases from J; junction bases left unmatched: 17. Per the germline V gene, CDR1 is MNHEY and CDR2 is SVGEGT. CDR3 region: CASSYASGRNRNGYNEQFF. The CDR3 DNA sequence: TGTGCCAGCAGTTACGCTAGCGGAAGAAACCGAAACGGGTACAATGAGCAGTTCTTC.

This chain links TRBV10-3 with TRBJ1-6, with a possible D match to TRBD1 (6 bases). V was clipped by 3 bases and J by 9 bases, with 15 bases between them. Germline V gene data show CDR1 as ENHRY and CDR2 as SYGVKD. The CDR3 consists of 15 residues. The CDR3 nucleotides read TGTGCCATCAGTGACGGGGGGGCGCATAGTTCACCCCTCCACTTT. Protein sequence: CAISDGGAHSSPLHF.

This clonotype was seen repeatedly, ten times or more. V gene TRBV20-1 combines with J gene TRBJ2-5, with D uncertain. The CDR3 loop spans 15 amino acids. Germline values: CDR1 DFQATT, CDR2 SNEGSKA (reference sequence). Trimming removed 6 bases at V and 5 bases at J, with 22 bases between. CDR3 loop: CSAPGRAPHPETQYF. CDR3 bases: TGCAGTGCCCCCGGACGGGCCCCCCACCCGGAGACCCAGTACTTC.

In regard to this clonotype: The junction departs from the called germline gene at one end, perhaps through a read error. This rearrangement joins TRBV5-1 to TRBJ2-1; possible D gene TRBD2, 6 bases. Germline-derived CDR1 and CDR2 are SGHRS and YFSETQ. CDR3 length equals 15 residues. In DNA form, the CDR3 reads TGCGCCAGCAGCTTGGTGGGGGACTCCCACAATGAGCAGTTCTTC. Residues: CASSLVGDSHNEQFF.

This clonotype has at least ten counts. The chain has TRBV12-3 or TRBV12-4 and TRBJ1-2; D is undetermined. Deletions cut 5 bases from V and 6 bases from J, with 19 bases between. This CDR3 region has 15 residues. The CDR3 DNA reads TGTGCCAGCAGTGATTCGGGTTCACAAACGGATGGCTACACCTTC. Protein sequence: CASSDSGSQTDGYTF.

The rearrangement joins TRBV4-1 to TRBJ2-3; TRBD2 matches at 10 bases. The V and J ends lost 1 base and 2 bases, in that order; junction bases with no gene match: 6. This CDR3 spans 17 amino acids. Germline CDR1 MGHRA, CDR2 YSYEKL. The CDR3, as DNA: TGCGCCAGCAGCCAAGCCCCTAGCGGGGGACTCACAGATACGCAGTATTTT. It is translated as CASSQAPSGGLTDTQYF.

For the CDR3, the DNA is TGTGCCAGCAGCATTACCCAGGGTCATGGCTACACCTTC. This encodes CASSITQGHGYTF. The chain carries TRBV11-2 and TRBJ1-2; maybe TRBD1 (5 bases). Trimming shortened V by 5 bases and J by 6 bases, and 13 bases separated the two germline ends. The CDR3 is 13 residues long. Germline loops: CDR1 SGHAT, CDR2 FQNNGV.

The genes are TRBV30 and TRBJ2-1; D is ambiguous. This CDR3 comprises 11 residues. In germline, CDR1 is GTSNPN, CDR2 SVGIG (reference sequence). The V gene lost 1 base and the J gene lost 5 bases, with 3 bases spanning the gap. The CDR3 nucleotides read TGTGCCTGGAGTGGACACAATGAGCAGTTCTTC. Its translation is CAWSGHNEQFF.

This clonotype was seen repeatedly, ten times or more. This rearrangement joins TRBV5-1 to TRBJ2-3; 8 positions match TRBD1. The germline V gene encodes CDR1 SGHRS and CDR2 YFSETQ. There are 15 residues in the CDR3. The ends lost 4 bases at V and 3 bases at J; junction bases unmatched: 7. CDR3 nucleotide sequence: TGCGCCAGCAGCCTCGACAGGGGCCAAACAGATACGCAGTATTTT. Protein: CASSLDRGQTDTQYF.

This clonotype appeared many times. This sequence joins TRBV29-1 and TRBJ2-1; D gene ambiguous. Germline V CDR1 and CDR2: SQVTM, ANQGSEA. The CDR3 loop spans 14 amino acids. Deletions cut 6 bases from V and 0 bases from J, with 12 bases between. In nucleotides, the CDR3 is TGCAGCGTCCCCGGGTACAGCTCCTACAATGAGCAGTTCTTC. Protein product: CSVPGYSSYNEQFF.

The rearrangement joins TRBV29-1 to TRBJ1-1, with TRBD1 matching over 9 bases. Germline CDR1 reads SQVTM; CDR2 reads ANQGSEA. V shed 7 bases and J 6 bases; nucleotides not matched to a gene: 9. The CDR3 is made up of 13 amino acids. CDR3 sequence: CSAQDRGASEAFF. CDR3 coding DNA: TGCAGCGCCCAGGACAGGGGAGCTTCTGAAGCTTTCTTT. Together with reference TRBV29-1 and TRBJ1-1, the CDR3 gives the full variable domain: SAVISQKPSRDICQRGTSLTIQCQVDSQVTMMFWYRQQPGQSLTLIATANQGSEATYESGFVIDKFPISRPNLTFSTLTVSNMSPEDSSIYLCSAQDRGASEAFFGQGTRLTVV.

This clonotype was recorded many times. This chain links TRBV29-1 with TRBJ2-3, with no clear D. CDR1 and CDR2 (germline): SQVTM, ANQGSEA. The CDR3 extends over 11 amino acids. The ends were cut back, 5 bases at V and 7 bases at J, with 10 bases in the middle. CDR3 loop: CSVWEPNTQYF. The CDR3 DNA follows: TGCAGCGTTTGGGAACCGAATACGCAGTATTTT.

This chain uses TRBV4-2 with TRBJ1-4; D possibly corresponds to TRBD1 (5 bases). The germline V gene has CDR1 LGHNA and CDR2 YNFKEQ. The CDR3 is 17 amino acids. V lost 0 bases, J lost 0 bases, and 11 bases lay in between. CDR3 amino acids: CASSQDQTAATNEKLFF. In nucleotides, the CDR3 is TGTGCCAGCAGCCAAGATCAGACAGCTGCAACTAATGAAAAACTGTTTTTT.

In its sample, this clonotype was seen many times. The chain combines TRBV11-2 with TRBJ2-7; maybe TRBD1 (5 bases). V shed 6 bases and J shed 8 bases, with 17 bases lying between them. The CDR3 runs to 13 residues. CDR1 and CDR2 (germline): SGHAT, FQNNGV. This chain's CDR3 is CASSPGYEDQQYF. Here the CDR3 DNA reads TGTGCCAGCAGTCCAGGGTACGAAGATCAGCAGTACTTC.

The CDR3 spells CASSQDTGAKAFF. The CDR3 region has the DNA TGCGCCAGCAGCCAAGATACAGGGGCTAAAGCTTTCTTT. The rearrangement links TRBV4-3 to TRBJ1-1; the match to TRBD1 covers 7 bases. Germline V CDR1 and CDR2: LGHNA, YSLEER. The CDR3 consists of 13 residues. V was pared by 0 bases and J by 9 bases, with 4 bases of the junction left unmatched.

The chain combines TRBV7-2 with TRBJ1-4, with no clear D. The germline V gene encodes CDR1 SGHTA and CDR2 FQGNSA. The CDR3 sequence is 14 residues long. V dropped 5 bases and J dropped 7 bases, with 14 bases sitting between them. CDR3 amino acids: CASSGGPPPEKLFF. In DNA form, the CDR3 reads TGTGCCAGCAGCGGAGGGCCACCTCCTGAAAAACTGTTTTTT.

This clonotype was picked up a small number of times. The chain couples TRBV18 to TRBJ1-6; D might be TRBD1 (6 bases). V gave up 3 bases and J gave up 9 bases, with 9 bases separating them. CDR3 length: 13 residues. The germline V gene encodes CDR1 KGHSH and CDR2 LQKENI. CDR3 amino acids: CASSPQGSSPLHF. DNA for the CDR3: TGTGCCAGCTCACCCCAGGGGTCTTCACCCCTCCACTTT.

The chain uses TRBV28 and TRBJ1-2, with a weak D call TRBD1 (5 bases). From germline, CDR1 is MDHEN and CDR2 SYDVKM. CDR3 length equals 15 residues. Trimming left V 7 bases short and J 5 bases short, with 20 bases between. For the CDR3, the DNA is TGTGCCAGCACACTAGGGCAGGGTCAACTTTATGGCTACACCTTC. Protein sequence: CASTLGQGQLYGYTF.

This clonotype was recorded many times. J is TRBJ2-3 and V is TRBV4-3; D is ambiguous. Germline V gives CDR1 LGHNA, CDR2 YSLEER. The V end was cut by 1 base, the J end by 4 bases, with 21 bases between. The CDR3 loop spans 18 amino acids. The CDR3 spells CASSQGFSTAASPDTQYF. The CDR3, as DNA: TGCGCCAGCAGCCAAGGGTTTTCAACGGCCGCTTCGCCAGATACGCAGTATTTT.

This clonotype was recorded at least ten times. This chain's CDR3 is CASSRIQETQYF. CDR3 sequence (DNA): TGTGCCAGCAGCCGAATCCAAGAGACCCAGTACTTC. The chain couples TRBV6-2 or TRBV6-3 to TRBJ2-5, with unresolved D. V was cut by 6 bases and J by 1 base, with 6 bases left in between. The CDR3 consists of 12 residues. Germline V gene lookup returns CDR1 MNHEY and CDR2 SVGEGT.

The gene calls are TRBV7-2 and TRBJ1-4; D may be TRBD1 (6 bases). Germline V gene lookup returns CDR1 SGHTA and CDR2 FQGNSA. Trimming stripped 6 bases from V and 11 bases from J, with 22 bases between. This CDR3 region has 15 residues. The CDR3 DNA is TGTGCCAGCAGTCTAGGGGGGGGCGCCCAGAATAAACTGTTTTTT. Translated, it gives CASSLGGGAQNKLFF.

This clonotype was counted many times. The gene calls are TRBV7-2 and TRBJ2-5; TRBD1 matches at 8 bases. After removal of 2 bases from V and 5 bases from J, the junction contained 13 bases not matched to a gene. Germline V gene data show CDR1 as SGHTA and CDR2 as FQGNSA. The CDR3 extends over 17 amino acids. The CDR3: CASSLKTGGAMAETQYF. The CDR3, as DNA: TGTGCCAGCAGCTTAAAAACAGGGGGAGCAATGGCGGAGACCCAGTACTTC.

Comment on this clonotype: The junction shows a germline mismatch at one end, possibly a read error. This rearrangement joins TRBV5-6 to TRBJ2-3; D is possibly TRBD1 (5 bases). The CDR3 loop spans 16 amino acids. CDR1 and CDR2 from the germline V gene are SGHDT and YYEEEE. This CDR3 is CACSLYDSASIDTQYF. CDR3 coding DNA: TGTGCCTGCAGCTTGTATGACAGTGCGAGCATAGATACGCAGTATTTT.

CDR3 region: CSASRPERMGKLFF. For the CDR3, the DNA is TGCAGTGCTAGCCGGCCCGAGAGAATGGGAAAACTGTTTTTT. The chain couples TRBV20-1 to TRBJ1-4; D call uncertain. Trimming took off 3 bases at V and 10 bases at J, with 18 bases between the two ends. CDR3 length: 14 amino acids. Germline V gene lookup returns CDR1 DFQATT and CDR2 SNEGSKA (reference sequence).